The 17 T cell receptor beta chains listed next were all sequenced from one sample in a study of regulatory T cells. The PCR used 52 TRBV and 13 TRBJ primers. TCRdb's copy holds only in-frame clones and misses some; the assay was immunoSEQ multiplex PCR. The sample lists 15,000 to 20,000 clones; approximately 92% were seen once. The sequencing sample was made of CD8+ T cells sorted from blood. The receptors were gathered from a young adult with CD3G deficiency.

On this clone: Other nucleotide sequences from this sample produce the same CDR3. The chain combines TRBV10-2 with TRBJ2-7, with unresolved D. The germline gives CDR1 WSHSY, CDR2 SAAADI. CDR3 size: 11 residues. The V end was cut by 8 bases, the J end by 1 base, with 6 bases between. In DNA form, the CDR3 reads TGCGCCAGCGGACCGTCCTACGAGCAGTACTTC. Residues: CASGPSYEQYF.

The chain employs TRBV7-9 and TRBJ1-1; TRBD1 aligns across 9 bases. Per germline, CDR1 SEHNR and CDR2 FQNEAQ (reference sequence). V trimming: 5 bases; J trimming: 4 bases; junction bases outside the gene matches: 2. CDR3 length equals 13 residues. This chain's CDR3 is CASSRTGATEAFF. In nucleotides, the CDR3 is TGTGCCAGCAGCCGGACAGGGGCCACTGAAGCTTTCTTT.

V is TRBV10-3 and J is TRBJ2-4; 9 bases map to TRBD2. The ends lost 5 bases at V and 6 bases at J; junction bases unmatched: 5. Germline V lookup: CDR1 ENHRY, CDR2 SYGVKD. There are 14 residues in the CDR3. The DNA for the CDR3 is TGTGCCATCAGTTCGACTAGCGGCCGAAACATTCAGTACTTC. This codes for CAISSTSGRNIQYF.

V gene TRBV7-7 combines with J gene TRBJ2-5; D gene uncertain. The CDR3 spans 15 residues. Trimming pared 2 bases from V and 1 base from J, leaving 11 bases between. CDR1 and CDR2 from the germline V gene are SSHAT and FNYEAQ (reference sequence). DNA of the CDR3: TGTGCCAGCAGCTTAAGTTGGGAAAGCCAAGAGACCCAGTACTTC. Protein sequence: CASSLSWESQETQYF.

This clone was found once. The rearrangement links TRBV27 to TRBJ2-5; 10 bases are a match to TRBD2. TRBJ2-7 matches the DNA end more closely, so the J call is doubtful. CDR1 and CDR2 from the germline V gene are MNHEY and SMNVEV (reference sequence). The CDR3 covers 18 residues. DNA for the CDR3: TGTGCCAGCAGTTTAGAGAAGCGGGGGGGTAAAATTGCCTACGAGCAGTACTTC. It encodes CASSLEKRGGKIAYEQYF.

This clone was observed a handful of times. The V call is TRBV6-5, the J call TRBJ1-1; weak D call: TRBD1 (6 bases). This CDR3 contains 14 residues. The ends were cut back, 0 bases at V and 6 bases at J, with 11 bases in the middle. Looked up from germline, CDR1 is MNHEY and CDR2 is SVGAGI. CDR3 in DNA: TGTGCCAGCAGTTACTCCCAGGGGATCTCTGAAGCTTTCTTT. Translation gives CASSYSQGISEAFF.

The chain carries TRBV23-1 and TRBJ1-5, with D perhaps matching TRBD1 (5 bases). TRBV23-1 is given ORF status, its function remaining uncertain. The CDR3 has 15 residues. V was pared by 6 bases and J by 2 bases, with 14 bases between. Here the CDR3 reads CASSWRGLGNQPQHF. CDR3 nucleotide sequence: TGCGCCAGCAGCTGGAGGGGTCTCGGCAATCAGCCCCAGCATTTT.

This clone was observed once. The chain has TRBV12-5 and TRBJ2-5; 8 nucleotides match TRBD2. Unmatched junction bases numbered 14, after V lost 6 bases and J lost 5 bases. The CDR3 consists of 16 residues. The germline V gene has CDR1 LGHNT and CDR2 FRNRAP. The CDR3, as DNA: TGTGCTAGTGGACCTCCCGGGACTAGATATGGCGAGACCCAGTACTTC. Protein sequence: CASGPPGTRYGETQYF.

The chain has TRBV5-8 and TRBJ2-3; TRBD2 is a possible D gene (5 bases). CDR1 and CDR2 from the germline V gene are SGHTS and YDEGEE. This CDR3 region has 10 residues. Trimming left V 2 bases short and J 13 bases short, with 8 bases between. The CDR3, as DNA: TGTGCCAGCAGCTTAGCGAGGGAGTATTTT. It encodes CASSLAREYF.

The CDR3 nucleotides are TGTGCCAGCAGCTCCCTTGGGGACGAGCAGTACTTC. It yields the protein CASSSLGDEQYF. The chain links TRBV7-8 to TRBJ2-7, with unresolved D. The CDR3 contains 12 residues. CDR1 and CDR2 from the germline V gene are SGHVS and FQNEAQ. V was trimmed by 4 bases and J by 5 bases, leaving 9 bases between them.

V is TRBV6-5 and J is TRBJ1-2; no firm D call. V shed 0 bases and J shed 6 bases, with 11 bases lying between them. This CDR3 region has 14 residues. Germline assignment: CDR1 MNHEY and CDR2 SVGAGI. The CDR3 protein is CASSYSKGIDGYTF. In nucleotides, the CDR3 is TGTGCCAGCAGTTACTCGAAAGGGATCGATGGCTACACCTTC.

CDR3 loop: CASSLAHRGGYEQYF. The CDR3 DNA sequence: TGTGCCAGCAGCTTAGCGCACCGGGGTGGCTACGAGCAGTACTTC. V usage is TRBV7-8 and J usage is TRBJ2-7; the D gene is possibly TRBD2 (5 bases). In germline, CDR1 is SGHVS, CDR2 FQNEAQ. This CDR3 spans 15 amino acids. Trimming pared 0 bases from V and 3 bases from J, leaving 12 bases between.

The chain combines TRBV5-1 with TRBJ2-2; TRBD2 matches 7 bases. The CDR3 is 15 residues long. Per the germline V gene, CDR1 is SGHRS and CDR2 is YFSETQ. Trimming removed 1 base from V and 2 bases from J; junction bases left unmatched: 2. In DNA, the CDR3 is TGCGCCAGCAGCTTGAAAGCGGGAAACACCGGGGAGCTGTTTTTT. It translates to CASSLKAGNTGELFF. Full variable domain (outside the CDR3, taken from reference TRBV5-1 and TRBJ2-2): KAGVTQTPRYLIKTRGQQVTLSCSPISGHRSVSWYQQTPGQGLQFLFEYFSETQRNKGNFPGRFSGRQFSNSRSEMNVSTLELGDSALYLCASSLKAGNTGELFFGEGSRLTVL.

The V and J genes are TRBV9 and TRBJ1-3, with D possibly TRBD1 on 5 matching bases. The germline V gene has CDR1 SGDLS and CDR2 YYNGEE. Trimming stripped 3 bases from V and 4 bases from J, with 14 bases between. This CDR3 spans 15 amino acids. CDR3 in amino acids: CASSEHGAGGNTIYF. CDR3 nucleotides: TGTGCCAGCAGCGAGCACGGGGCGGGGGGAAACACCATATATTTT.

The chain carries TRBV6-5 and TRBJ2-1, with D possibly matching TRBD1 (6 bases). Germline V gene lookup returns CDR1 MNHEY and CDR2 SVGAGI. This CDR3 contains 12 residues. V lost 5 bases and J lost 8, with 10 bases in between. In DNA, the CDR3 is TGTGCCAGCAGTATGACAGGACATGAGCAGTTCTTC. It specifies CASSMTGHEQFF.

In its sample, this clone was seen once. The V call is TRBV7-2, the J call TRBJ2-5; D tentatively fits TRBD1 or TRBD2 (6 bases each). This CDR3 spans 14 amino acids. Per the germline V gene, CDR1 is SGHTA and CDR2 is FQGNSA. Trimming left V 5 bases short and J 3 bases short, with 13 bases between. The CDR3 reads CASSLFGGEETQYF. CDR3 DNA sequence: TGTGCCAGCAGCCTATTCGGGGGCGAAGAGACCCAGTACTTC.

The gene calls are TRBV4-1 and TRBJ2-7, with 8 bases identical to TRBD1. J was trimmed by 1 base and V by 1 base; bases with no gene match: 6. The CDR3 is 16 residues long. Germline V gives CDR1 MGHRA, CDR2 YSYEKL. The CDR3 nucleotides are TGCGCCAGCAGCCAAGTCTGGACAGGGATTTCCTACGAGCAGTACTTC. Protein: CASSQVWTGISYEQYF.